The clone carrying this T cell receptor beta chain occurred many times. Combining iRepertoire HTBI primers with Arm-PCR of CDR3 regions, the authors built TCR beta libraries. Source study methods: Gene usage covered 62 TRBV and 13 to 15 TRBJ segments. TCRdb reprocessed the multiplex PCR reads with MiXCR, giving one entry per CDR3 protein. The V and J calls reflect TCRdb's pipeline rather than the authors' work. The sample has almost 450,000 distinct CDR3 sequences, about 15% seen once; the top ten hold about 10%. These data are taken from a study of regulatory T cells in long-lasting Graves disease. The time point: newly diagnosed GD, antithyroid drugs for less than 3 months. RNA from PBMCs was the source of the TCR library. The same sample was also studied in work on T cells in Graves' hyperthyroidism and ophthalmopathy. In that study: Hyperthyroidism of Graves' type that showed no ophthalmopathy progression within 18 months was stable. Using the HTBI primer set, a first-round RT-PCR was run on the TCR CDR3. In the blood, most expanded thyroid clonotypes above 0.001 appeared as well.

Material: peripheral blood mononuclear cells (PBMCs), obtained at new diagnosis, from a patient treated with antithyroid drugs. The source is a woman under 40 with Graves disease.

For the CDR3, the DNA is TGTGCCAGCAGTTACTCGAGGGCAGGGGGACCCTATGGCTACACCTTC. This translates into CASSYSRAGGPYGYTF. The chain uses TRBV6-6 and TRBJ1-2; 7 bases line up with TRBD1. Germline CDR1 MNHNY, CDR2 SVGAGI (reference sequence). The CDR3 consists of 16 residues. Trimming took 0 bases from V and 4 from J; bases not matched to a gene: 8.